These 4 T cell receptor beta chains were all obtained from the same sample, sequenced in a study of blood T cell repertoires in COVID-19. Clones were read by immunoSEQ multiplex PCR, and TCRdb kept only the in-frame ones, dropping some. The repertoire holds around 82,000 clones, with 70% to 90% as singletons. The sequencing sample was made of peripheral blood. The receptors come from a man aged 80 or over with COVID-19, enrolled during active disease.

This sequence joins TRBV9 and TRBJ2-2; 7 bases line up with TRBD2. The CDR3 is made up of 14 amino acids. V lost 3 bases to trimming and J lost 5 bases; unmatched junction nucleotides: 4. Per germline, CDR1 SGDLS and CDR2 YYNGEE. CDR3 nucleotides: TGTGCCAGCAGCGCGGGGGGATGGACCGGGGAGCTGTTTTTT. It specifies CASSAGGWTGELFF.

J is TRBJ1-2 and V is TRBV5-1; maybe TRBD1 (6 bases). The V gene's germline CDR1 is SGHRS and CDR2 YFSETQ. V dropped 0 bases and J dropped 4 bases, with 13 bases sitting between them. The CDR3 runs 15 residues. The chain's CDR3 is CASSLGRADSYGYTF. The CDR3, as DNA: TGCGCCAGCAGCTTGGGACGGGCGGACAGCTATGGCTACACCTTC.

The rearrangement uses TRBV9 and TRBJ1-3; D not certain. The CDR3 has 14 amino acids. V was pared by 2 bases and J by 4 bases, with 10 bases between. The germline V gene encodes CDR1 SGDLS and CDR2 YYNGEE. The CDR3 region is CASSVGVSGNTIYF. The CDR3 DNA sequence: TGTGCCAGCAGCGTCGGGGTATCAGGAAACACCATATATTTT.

This rearrangement joins TRBV7-8 to TRBJ1-4; 7 bases map to TRBD1. The length of the CDR3 is 15 residues. The germline gives CDR1 SGHVS, CDR2 FQNEAQ. Trimming removed 5 bases from V and 4 bases from J; junction bases left unmatched: 7. The CDR3: CASSLSTGINEKLFF. The CDR3 region has the DNA TGTGCCAGCAGCCTGTCGACAGGGATTAATGAAAAACTGTTTTTT. The full variable domain, rest sourced from reference TRBV7-8 and TRBJ1-4, is GAGVSQSPRYKVAKRGQDVALRCDPISGHVSLFWYQQALGQGPEFLTYFQNEAQLDKSGLPSDRFFAERPEGSVSTLKIQRTQQEDSAVYLCASSLSTGINEKLFFGSGTQLSVL.